The 7 T cell receptor beta chains reported below all come from one sample, sequenced in a study of shared clonotypes between healthy human individuals. Only in-frame clones appear in the TCRdb table, and some are missing; sequencing was by immunoSEQ multiplex PCR. The repertoire consists of 90,000 to 120,000 clones, with less than 75% occurring once and the leading ten covering around 25%. Sequencing input: memory CD8+ T cells sorted from blood. As to subset: CD45RO+ cells pooled with CCR7-negative TemRA cells. The receptors come from a woman in her 30s in good health.

The V and J genes are TRBV11-3 and TRBJ2-7; D is possibly TRBD2 (6 bases). The CDR3 contains 15 residues. With 5 bases removed from V and 6 bases from J, the gap between germline ends came to 20 bases. Germline V gives CDR1 SGHNT, CDR2 YENEEA. The CDR3 loop reads CASSPGGEDAPEQYF. In nucleotides, the CDR3 is TGTGCCAGCAGCCCCGGCGGGGAGGATGCACCCGAGCAGTACTTC. The variable domain in full, completed from reference TRBV11-3 and TRBJ2-7, reads EAGVVQSPRYKIIEKKQPVAFWCNPISGHNTLYWYLQNLGQGPELLIRYENEEAVDDSQLPKDRFSAERLKGVDSTLKIQPAELGDSAVYLCASSPGGEDAPEQYFGPGTRLTVT.

The sample holds many counts of this clone. The chain has TRBV7-8 and TRBJ2-1; no clear D. The germline V gene has CDR1 SGHVS and CDR2 FQNEAQ. V was cut by 7 bases and J by 2 bases, with 15 bases left in between. The CDR3 extends over 15 amino acids. The CDR3 region is CASTLDQTAYNEQFF. CDR3 nucleotides: TGTGCCAGCACCCTAGACCAAACTGCCTACAATGAGCAGTTCTTC. The complete variable domain, with remaining parts taken from reference TRBV7-8 and TRBJ2-1, reads GAGVSQSPRYKVAKRGQDVALRCDPISGHVSLFWYQQALGQGPEFLTYFQNEAQLDKSGLPSDRFFAERPEGSVSTLKIQRTQQEDSAVYLCASTLDQTAYNEQFFGPGTRLTVL.

The chain uses TRBV9 and TRBJ2-3; TRBD2 matches 13 bases. CDR3 size: 19 residues. CDR1 and CDR2 (germline): SGDLS, YYNGEE. The junction had 10 bases not matched to a gene; V was cut back by 3 bases and J by 0 bases. CDR3 sequence reads: CASSGPQLGLAGSTDTQYF. The CDR3 region has the DNA TGTGCCAGCAGCGGCCCGCAGCTGGGACTAGCGGGGAGCACAGATACGCAGTATTTT.

This clone was seen more than once but under ten times. The rearrangement joins TRBV27 to TRBJ2-1; 10 bases are a match to TRBD2. CDR3 length: 14 amino acids. The junction had 8 bases not matched to a gene; V was cut back by 6 bases and J by 9 bases. CDR1 and CDR2 from the germline V gene are MNHEY and SMNVEV (reference sequence). The CDR3 DNA reads TGTGCCAGCAGCGTAGCGGGAGGCCTCGGTGAGCAGTTCTTC. Translation: CASSVAGGLGEQFF.

This sequence joins TRBV25-1 and TRBJ2-7; 12 nucleotides match TRBD2. Trimming at V came to 5 bases and at J to 4 bases, leaving 12 bases not matched to a gene. The CDR3 consists of 17 residues. The germline V gene has CDR1 MGHDK and CDR2 SYGVNS. In nucleotides, the CDR3 is TGTGCCAGCAGTTTAACCTCACTAGCGGGAGGAACTTACGAGCAGTACTTC. Its protein product is CASSLTSLAGGTYEQYF.

The rearrangement joins TRBV10-3 to TRBJ2-1; 7 bases map to TRBD2. The CDR3 spans 16 residues. Germline values: CDR1 ENHRY, CDR2 SYGVKD. After removal of 5 bases from V and 7 bases from J, the junction contained 14 bases not matched to a gene. As DNA, the CDR3 is TGTGCCATCAGTAGCCGACTAGCCGGATGGAAAAATGAGCAGTTCTTC. This translates into CAISSRLAGWKNEQFF.

In the case of this clone: This probably arose from a read error, given a far larger clone one base away. At the DNA level, this CDR3 is encoded by other sequences in the same sample as well. Written as DNA, the CDR3 is TGTGCCAGCAGTGAAGCGCTTAGGACTCCCACCTACGAGCAGTACTTT. It yields the protein CASSEALRTPTYEQYF. J is TRBJ2-7 and V is TRBV2, with D tentatively TRBD2 (5 bases). The CDR3 has 16 amino acids. Per germline, CDR1 SNHLY and CDR2 FYNNEI.